This T cell receptor (beta chain) was profiled in a study of cytotoxic CD8 clonotypes in ibrutinib-treated CLL. On the study more broadly: Across samples, productive templates numbered 255,043 and productive rearrangements reached 94,082 on average.

Deletions cut 5 bases from V and 6 bases from J, with 12 bases between. CDR1 is PRHDT and CDR2 is FYEKMQ in the germline V gene (reference sequence). The CDR3 is 13 residues long. This clone was recorded only once. Its specificity is not known. General study points: At ibrutinib response, clonality increased, and at progression it declined back toward baseline. Baseline clonality, above age-matched healthy donor levels, tracked circulating CD8+ T-cell counts.

Target depth was 1 in 200,000 to 1 in 1 million T cells, about 10x per clonotype. Sequencing used immunoSEQ multiplex PCR; TCRdb keeps in-frame clones, though not all of them. The sample yields about 200,000 clones, 79% seen once. The receptor comes from a human donor with chronic lymphocytic leukemia. Sequences were derived from PBMCs, sampled after 12 months of ibrutinib treatment. The J gene is TRBJ2-3, the V gene TRBV13; D is tentatively TRBD1 or TRBD2 (5 bases each). DNA for the CDR3: TGTGCCAGCAGCCCTGAGTGGGGGGATACGCAGTATTTT. Translation gives CASSPEWGDTQYF. Complete variable domain (other parts from reference TRBV13 and TRBJ2-3): AAGVIQSPRHLIKEKRETATLKCYPIPRHDTVYWYQQGPGQDPQFLISFYEKMQSDKGSIPDRFSAQQFSDYHSELNMSSLELGDSALYFCASSPEWGDTQYFGPGTRLTVL.